The rows below give T cell receptor beta chains drawn from one sample of a study of T-cell memory formation after mild COVID-19. A single record per CDR3 protein comes from TCRdb applying MiXCR to the 5' RACE reads. The sample has more than 300,000 distinct CDR3 sequences; approximately 14% are singletons. Sequencing was performed on PBMCs or a T cell subset sorted from them (not recorded which). The receptors here all came from a man younger than 30 who had mild COVID-19 (a few samples of this study predate the infection). Cell type and time point are not known. Each CDR3 is given with its conserved first and last residue. A D gene is named only where the DNA matches it firmly. Size tells how often a clone was seen (once, few, many) or the class of an expanded clone, and some rows leave it out.

clone size: -
V gene: TRBV11-2
D gene: -
J gene: TRBJ1-2
CDR3 DNA: TGTGCCAGCAGTCCACACCATGGCTATGGCTACACCTTC
CDR3 protein: CASSPHHGYGYTF

clone size: -
V gene: TRBV5-1
D gene: -
J gene: TRBJ1-6
CDR3 DNA: TGCGCCAGCAGCTTCGACAGGTTTGAAACACCCCTCCACTTT
CDR3 protein: CASSFDRFETPLHF

clone size: few
V gene: TRBV7-2
D gene: TRBD1
J gene: TRBJ2-7
CDR3 DNA: TGTGCCAGCAGCCGGCGACAGGGTATCCACGAGCAGTACTTC
CDR3 protein: CASSRRQGIHEQYF

clone size: once
V gene: TRBV20-1
D gene: -
J gene: TRBJ2-1
CDR3 DNA: TGCAGTGCTAGTCGATCCAGGGTCGGCTCCTACAATGAGCAGTTCTTC
CDR3 protein: CSASRSRVGSYNEQFF

clone size: -
V gene: TRBV19
D gene: -
J gene: TRBJ2-2
CDR3 DNA: TGTGCCAGTAGTATCCTGGGAAGTCCCGGGGAGCTGTTTTTT
CDR3 protein: CASSILGSPGELFF

clone size: many
V gene: TRBV12-3/TRBV12-4
D gene: TRBD2
J gene: TRBJ2-5
CDR3 DNA: TGTGCCAGCACCCTTGGGGCGGGGGAGGGGACCCAGTACTTC
CDR3 protein: CASTLGAGEGTQYF

clone size: -
V gene: TRBV7-9
D gene: -
J gene: TRBJ2-7
CDR3 DNA: TGTGCCAGCAGCTTAAGAGGGCAGATCGAGCAGTACTTC
CDR3 protein: CASSLRGQIEQYF

clone size: -
V gene: TRBV7-8
D gene: -
J gene: TRBJ1-6
CDR3 DNA: TGTGCCAGCAGCTCGAGAACCGGGACGGCCATAGAACCCCTCCACTTT
CDR3 protein: CASSSRTGTAIEPLHF

clone size: few
V gene: TRBV7-3
D gene: TRBD2
J gene: TRBJ2-1
CDR3 DNA: TGTGCCAGCAGACCCACGGGGGGGCCCTACAATGAGCAGTTCTTC
CDR3 protein: CASRPTGGPYNEQFF

clone size: many
V gene: TRBV7-9
D gene: TRBD1
J gene: TRBJ2-7
CDR3 DNA: TGTGCCAGCAGTACAGGGGGTGGTGGCTCCTACGAGCAGTACTTC
CDR3 protein: CASSTGGGGSYEQYF

clone size: few
V gene: TRBV4-3
D gene: TRBD2
J gene: TRBJ2-5
CDR3 DNA: TGCGCCAGCAGCCAGATGGGAACTAGCGGACAAGAGACCCAGTACTTC
CDR3 protein: CASSQMGTSGQETQYF